Each of the 27 T cell receptor beta chains below was sequenced from the same sample in a study of shared clonotypes between healthy human individuals. The data were produced by immunoSEQ multiplex PCR, yet TCRdb's version contains in-frame clones alone and is incomplete. The table shows roughly 600,000 clones, with more than 95% occurring only once. CD45RO-negative, CCR7-selected cells formed the naive CD8 fraction, which excluded terminally differentiated effector memory CD45RA+ cells. Sequenced input: naive CD8+ T cells sorted from blood. Receptors originate from a man younger than 40 in good health.

The chain links TRBV9 to TRBJ2-6, with TRBD1 matching over 8 bases. Germline trimming cut 0 bases from V and 0 bases from J; bases unmatched to any gene: 14. Germline V CDR1 and CDR2: SGDLS, YYNGEE. There are 21 residues in the CDR3. Written as DNA, the CDR3 is TGTGCCAGCAGCGTAGCCCGGAACCTCGGGACAGGCGCCTCTGGGGCCAACGTCCTGACTTTC. Its protein product is CASSVARNLGTGASGANVLTF.

CDR3 coding DNA: TGCAGCGTTGAATTCATGAGCTCCTACAATGAGCAGTTCTTC. Its protein product is CSVEFMSSYNEQFF. The rearrangement links TRBV29-1 to TRBJ2-1, with no clear D. The V gene's germline CDR1 is SQVTM and CDR2 ANQGSEA. This CDR3 has 14 residues. Trimming shortened V by 2 bases and J by 0 bases, and 8 bases separated the two germline ends.

CDR3: CASTLTWGRGSSGANVLTF. CDR3 bases: TGTGCCAGCACCCTGACTTGGGGCAGGGGGAGCTCTGGGGCCAACGTCCTGACTTTC. V usage is TRBV4-2 and J usage is TRBJ2-6; 7 nucleotides line up with TRBD1. V dropped 7 bases and J dropped 0; count of bases not matched to a gene: 15. Germline V lookup: CDR1 LGHNA, CDR2 YNFKEQ. CDR3 length: 19 amino acids.

The chain uses TRBV13 and TRBJ1-1; 7 bases are shared with TRBD1. This CDR3 is 15 amino acids long. Trimming removed 5 bases from V and 2 bases from J; junction bases left unmatched: 8. CDR1 and CDR2 from the germline V gene are PRHDT and FYEKMQ (reference sequence). The CDR3 DNA is TGTGCCAGCAGCACTGCGGGACAGTTCAACACTGAAGCTTTCTTT. It translates to CASSTAGQFNTEAFF.

V gene TRBV7-9 combines with J gene TRBJ2-3; 7 bases align to TRBD1. Per the germline V gene, CDR1 is SEHNR and CDR2 is FQNEAQ (reference sequence). This CDR3 is 15 amino acids long. V shed 8 bases, J shed 4 bases, and the junction held 12 bases outside the gene matches. This chain's CDR3 is CASRAEDRRSDTQYF. The CDR3 DNA is TGTGCCAGCCGGGCAGAGGACAGGCGATCAGATACGCAGTATTTT.

The V call is TRBV7-9, the J call TRBJ2-5; 8 bases agree with TRBD1. V dropped 6 bases and J dropped 2; count of bases not matched to a gene: 8. The germline CDR1 and CDR2 sequences are SEHNR and FQNEAQ (reference sequence). This CDR3 has 15 residues. The CDR3 coding sequence is TGTGCCAGCAGTAAGCCCTGGACAGGGCAAGAGACCCAGTACTTC. Its translation is CASSKPWTGQETQYF.

Concerning this clone itself: At one of its ends the junction is not consistent with the germline gene, which may arise from a read error. The chain recombines TRBV7-7 with TRBJ2-2; D is uncertain. Germline-derived CDR1 and CDR2 are SSHAT and FNYEAQ (reference sequence). This CDR3 is 14 amino acids long. The CDR3 DNA sequence: TGTGCTAGCAGCTTCGACATAAACACCGGGGAGCTGTTTTTT. Translated: CASSFDINTGELFF.

The rearrangement links TRBV10-3 to TRBJ2-7, with 8 bases that match TRBD1. V was clipped by 4 bases and J by 1 base; unmatched bases: 3. The CDR3 has 14 residues. The germline V gene has CDR1 ENHRY and CDR2 SYGVKD. In nucleotides, the CDR3 is TGTGCCATCAGTGTTCAGGGGGCATCCTACGAGCAGTACTTC. Translation gives CAISVQGASYEQYF.

The chain couples TRBV14 to TRBJ1-4; 11 positions agree with TRBD1. Germline CDR1 and CDR2: SGHDN and FVKESK. V trimming: 4 bases; J trimming: 7 bases; junction bases outside the gene matches: 5. This CDR3 region has 15 residues. CDR3 protein: CASSRGQGAFEKLFF. CDR3 coding DNA: TGTGCCAGCAGCCGAGGACAGGGGGCTTTTGAAAAACTGTTTTTT.

The chain couples TRBV7-9 to TRBJ2-7, with 8 positions matching TRBD2. Germline loops: CDR1 SEHNR, CDR2 FQNEAQ (reference sequence). V shed 5 bases, J shed 3 bases, and the junction held 9 bases outside the gene matches. This CDR3 region has 15 residues. As DNA, the CDR3 is TGTGCCAGCAGCCTTAGTTTAGCGGGAAACTACGAGCAGTACTTC. Protein sequence: CASSLSLAGNYEQYF. Variable domain in full (rest from reference TRBV7-9 and TRBJ2-7): DTGVSQNPRHKITKRGQNVTFRCDPISEHNRLYWYRQTLGQGPEFLTYFQNEAQLEKSRLLSDRFSAERPKGSFSTLEIQRTEQGDSAMYLCASSLSLAGNYEQYFGPGTRLTVT.

The V and J genes are TRBV6-6 and TRBJ1-1, with 7 nucleotides matching TRBD1. After removal of 3 bases from V and 0 bases from J, the junction contained 7 bases not matched to a gene. Germline CDR1 and CDR2: MNHNY and SVGAGI (reference sequence). This CDR3 has 16 residues. The CDR3 here is CASSYDQGGLNTEAFF. The CDR3 DNA is TGTGCCAGCAGTTATGATCAAGGGGGCCTGAACACTGAAGCTTTCTTT.

This clone was recorded once. V is TRBV2 and J is TRBJ2-6, with D tentatively TRBD2 (6 bases). CDR3 length equals 16 residues. Trimming took off 6 bases at V and 3 bases at J, with 15 bases between the two ends. Germline assignment: CDR1 SNHLY and CDR2 FYNNEI. The CDR3 region has the DNA TGTGCCAGCAGCCCCGGGCGGGGTCGTGGGGCCAACGTCCTGACTTTC. Translated, it gives CASSPGRGRGANVLTF.

This chain uses TRBV7-9 with TRBJ2-7; 8 bases align to TRBD1. Trimming cost V 2 bases and J 2 bases; bases outside gene matches: 8. Germline V gene data show CDR1 as SEHNR and CDR2 as FQNEAQ (reference sequence). This CDR3 contains 16 residues. CDR3 nucleotide sequence: TGTGCCAGCAGCTTAACAGGGGGACAGGCCCCCTACGAGCAGTACTTC. Translating it yields CASSLTGGQAPYEQYF.

The chain has TRBV7-9 and TRBJ1-2; D is uncertain. Per germline, CDR1 SEHNR and CDR2 FQNEAQ (reference sequence). The length of the CDR3 is 14 residues. Trimming cost V 7 bases and J 3 bases, with 15 bases left between them. The CDR3 loop reads CASNDSGDDYGYTF. DNA for the CDR3: TGTGCCAGCAATGATTCCGGGGATGACTATGGCTACACCTTC.

V usage is TRBV11-2 and J usage is TRBJ1-1; maybe TRBD1 (5 bases). This CDR3 comprises 15 residues. From germline, CDR1 is SGHAT and CDR2 FQNNGV. V lost 2 bases and J lost 1, with 11 bases in between. The CDR3 spells CASSLTHGGNTEAFF. The CDR3 DNA reads as TGTGCCAGCAGCTTAACCCATGGGGGGAACACTGAAGCTTTCTTT.

This clone showed up just once. V gene TRBV2 combines with J gene TRBJ1-1, with D maybe TRBD1 (5 bases). Germline values: CDR1 SNHLY, CDR2 FYNNEI. This CDR3 spans 16 amino acids. Trimming shortened V by 1 base and J by 1 base, and 13 bases separated the two germline ends. CDR3 residues: CASSEGGRDGNTEAFF. CDR3 in DNA: TGTGCCAGCAGTGAAGGGGGCCGGGACGGGAACACTGAAGCTTTCTTT.

The rearrangement joins TRBV5-6 to TRBJ2-5; D remains ambiguous. CDR3 length: 13 amino acids. The germline gives CDR1 SGHDT, CDR2 YYEEEE. V was cut by 4 bases and J by 7 bases, with 14 bases left in between. The CDR3 DNA sequence: TGTGCCAGCAGCGGAAGTCCTCTAGGGACCCAGTACTTC. It specifies CASSGSPLGTQYF.

Only one count was recorded for this clone. The rearrangement joins TRBV19 to TRBJ2-1; TRBD2 aligns across 9 bases. Germline V CDR1 and CDR2: LNHDA, SQIVND (reference sequence). The CDR3 is 15 residues long. Trimming at V came to 3 bases and at J to 5 bases, leaving 5 bases not matched to a gene. The CDR3 loop reads CASSIIAGADNEQFF. CDR3 nucleotide sequence: TGTGCCAGTAGTATCATAGCGGGAGCCGACAATGAGCAGTTCTTC.

This clone showed up just once. This chain connects TRBV2 to TRBJ2-7; D gene ambiguous. CDR3 length: 10 amino acids. Per germline, CDR1 SNHLY and CDR2 FYNNEI. Trimming pared 8 bases from V and 7 bases from J, leaving 9 bases between. CDR3 bases: TGTGCCAGCTCTACCGGGGAGCAGTACTTC. Translating gives CASSTGEQYF.

The chain's CDR3 is CASSLVVPSSYEQYF. DNA for the CDR3: TGTGCCAGCAGCTTAGTGGTTCCGAGCTCCTACGAGCAGTACTTC. The chain uses TRBV7-9 and TRBJ2-7; D remains unclear. V lost 1 base and J 0 bases, leaving 10 bases between the germline ends. The CDR3 has 15 residues. Germline CDR1 and CDR2: SEHNR and FQNEAQ (reference sequence).

This chain uses TRBV27 with TRBJ1-4; D not certain. This CDR3 contains 16 residues. The germline V gene encodes CDR1 MNHEY and CDR2 SMNVEV (reference sequence). Trimming left V 3 bases short and J 5 bases short, with 16 bases between. The CDR3 spells CASSFMWSAGNEKLFF. The DNA of the CDR3 is TGTGCCAGCAGTTTTATGTGGTCTGCGGGGAATGAAAAACTGTTTTTT. Variable domain in full (rest from reference TRBV27 and TRBJ1-4): EAQVTQNPRYLITVTGKKLTVTCSQNMNHEYMSWYRQDPGLGLRQIYYSMNVEVTDKGDVPEGYKVSRKEKRNFPLILESPSPNQTSLYFCASSFMWSAGNEKLFFGSGTQLSVL.

The V call is TRBV9, the J call TRBJ1-2, with D uncertain. There are 11 residues in the CDR3. Germline V CDR1 and CDR2: SGDLS, YYNGEE. V was cut by 7 bases and J by 8 bases, with 12 bases left in between. CDR3 nucleotide sequence: TGTGCCAGCTTTTCCTACTCGGGCTACACCTTC. It specifies CASFSYSGYTF. Together with reference TRBV9 and TRBJ1-2, the CDR3 gives the full variable domain: DSGVTQTPKHLITATGQRVTLRCSPRSGDLSVYWYQQSLDQGLQFLIQYYNGEERAKGNILERFSAQQFPDLHSELNLSSLELGDSALYFCASFSYSGYTFGSGTRLTVV.

The V and J genes are TRBV29-1 and TRBJ2-2; D not resolved. V was shortened by 7 bases and J by 5 bases, with 17 bases between the two germline ends. This CDR3 comprises 14 residues. Germline V gene sequence: CDR1 SQVTM, CDR2 ANQGSEA. The CDR3 bases are TGCAGCGCCACCGGCGGAATCGCAACCGGGGAGCTGTTTTTT. Its translation is CSATGGIATGELFF.

With respect to this clone: Germline is not matched at one junction end, which may reflect a read error. The rearrangement links TRBV7-7 to TRBJ2-2, with D unresolved. This CDR3 comprises 16 residues. Germline-derived CDR1 and CDR2 are SSHAT and FNYEAQ (reference sequence). The CDR3 here is CASSLGTGPDTGELFF. The CDR3 region has the DNA TGTGCTAGCAGCTTAGGCACTGGTCCCGACACCGGGGAGCTGTTTTTT.

The V gene is TRBV29-1, the J gene TRBJ2-1; the D is unclear. In germline, CDR1 is SQVTM, CDR2 ANQGSEA. This CDR3 has 12 residues. V lost 4 bases, J lost 4 bases, and 8 bases lay in between. The CDR3 coding sequence is TGCAGCGTTGTGGGTTATTACAATGAGCAGTTCTTC. This sequence encodes CSVVGYYNEQFF.

This chain joins TRBV5-4 and TRBJ2-3, with a weak D call TRBD1 (6 bases). The CDR3 has 15 amino acids. CDR1 is SGHNT, CDR2 YYREEE, per germline (reference sequence). Trimming left V 1 base short and J 3 bases short, with 12 bases between. The CDR3 region is CASSLFGTKTDTQYF. In DNA form, the CDR3 reads TGTGCCAGCAGCTTGTTTGGGACAAAAACAGATACGCAGTATTTT.

The rearrangement uses TRBV7-9 and TRBJ2-1, with 8 bases matching TRBD2. The germline V gene encodes CDR1 SEHNR and CDR2 FQNEAQ (reference sequence). The CDR3 loop spans 17 amino acids. J was trimmed by 7 bases and V by 2 bases; bases with no gene match: 13. CDR3 sequence reads: CASSLPHGREGSNEQFF. The CDR3 DNA reads as TGTGCCAGCAGCTTACCCCACGGACGGGAGGGCTCGAATGAGCAGTTCTTC.